This TCR beta chain was recovered during a study of Ad26.COV2.S vaccination and SARS-CoV-2 variants (dated by TCRdb to the early 2020s). For context, the study as a whole: Vaccine-arm donors were drawn from COV1001, a multicentre, randomized, double-blind, placebo-controlled phase I-IIa trial of Ad26.COV2.S in healthy adults. Ad26.COV2.S was administered intramuscularly at a dose of 5x10^10 or 1x10^11 viral particles, either as one shot or as two shots given 56 days apart. Sequencing of the TCRbeta repertoire served to evaluate the specificity and breadth of SARS-CoV-2-reactive T cell receptors following Ad26.COV2.S vaccination. The TCR-sequenced set comprised about 32 samples: some 19 Ad26.COV2.S vaccine recipients, 5 placebo recipients and 8 SARS-CoV-2 convalescent individuals. Trial participants were randomized into five groups of five, in which low-dose or high-dose Ad26.COV2.S was given once or twice, or placebo was given on both occasions. Investigators remained blinded to trial group allocation during experiments and outcome assessment. The research as a whole found: After vaccination, substantial breadth of spike-specific CD8+ and CD4+ T cell responses was reported. The study was not powered for comparison of responses between vaccine doses or regimens. Vaccine and placebo recipients had comparable non-spike TCR breadth, which fits with the vaccine containing only spike. Higher spike-specific TCR breadth was observed in Ad26.COV2.S recipients than in placebo recipients (P = 0.0014). According to the authors, total T cell responses may have been underestimated by the TCR breadth and depth analyses.

Turning to this clone: Which antigen it targets is not known. The input lacks base qualities; no much larger clone sits a single base away.

The sample's treatment or condition label, decoded: about 20 received Ad26.COV2.S at low or high dose, single or two shots; 5 received placebo; per-sample allocation not given. Repertoires of vaccine and placebo recipients were sequenced from samples taken on day 63 after the first injection. Cohort 1b enrolled 25 adults aged 18-55 years at a single site in Boston, USA, between 29 July and 7 August 2020. Ad26.COV2.S was a replication-incompetent adenovirus type 26 vector that expressed a prefusion-stabilized SARS-CoV-2 spike protein derived from the original Wuhan strain. Sequences LNHDA (CDR1) and SQIVND (CDR2) are obtained from the germline V gene (reference sequence). The CDR3 starts with the cysteine, ends with the phenylalanine, and has 18 residues. The CDR3 DNA has 54 bases and is translated from base 1. Trimming leaves V shorter by 1 base and J shorter by 1 base, with the junction holding 11 bases beyond the gene matches.

The immunoSEQ Assay was the method used to sequence TCRbeta CDR3 regions. After extraction, genomic DNA underwent amplification by bias-controlled multiplex PCR, followed by high-throughput sequencing. Regarding the original processing steps: To quantify the absolute abundance of every unique TCRbeta CDR3 region, sequences were collapsed and filtered. T cell fraction was estimated by normalizing TCRbeta template counts to usable DNA, with usable DNA measured through amplification of reference genes found in all nucleated cells. Repertoire TCRs were annotated as SARS-CoV-2-specific by exact matching of V gene, CDR3 amino acid sequence and J gene to a known reactive TCR set. The reference SARS-CoV-2 TCR set was obtained from MIRA and was filtered for enrichment in COVID-19-positive ImmuneCODE repertoires, whereby public or cross-reactive TCRs were removed. Using the MIRA antigens, annotated TCRs were further analysed by specific ORF or by position within an ORF. Breadth was defined as the number of annotated unique rearrangements divided by the total number of unique productive rearrangements, and depth was defined as the summed frequency of the annotated unique rearrangements. Group comparisons of TCR breadth used two-sided Wilcoxon rank-sum tests. What TCRdb holds here is the immuneACCESS table cut down to in-frame rearrangements. Part of the clones is not present; checked against another copy, under half of the missing clones reflect an unresolved V gene, and the others are unexplained. Clonal size and the V and J genes are those of that table, whereas D and trimming came from the DNA. The sample records around 500,000 clones, nearly 90% of which are singletons. About 1.5% of the sample belongs to the ten largest clones.

The V and J segments used are TRBV19 and TRBJ2-7, with 9 middle bases fitting TRBD2. This receptor was identified in a person between 18 and 65 years old who received the Ad26.COV2.S COVID-19 vaccine or a placebo. The material sequenced was peripheral blood, taken in a trial of Ad26.COV2.S vaccine versus placebo. The CDR3 sequence is CASSIVSSGATGSYEQYF. The nucleotides are TGTGCCAGTAGTATAGTCTCTAGCGGGGCTACAGGTTCCTACGAGCAGTACTTC.